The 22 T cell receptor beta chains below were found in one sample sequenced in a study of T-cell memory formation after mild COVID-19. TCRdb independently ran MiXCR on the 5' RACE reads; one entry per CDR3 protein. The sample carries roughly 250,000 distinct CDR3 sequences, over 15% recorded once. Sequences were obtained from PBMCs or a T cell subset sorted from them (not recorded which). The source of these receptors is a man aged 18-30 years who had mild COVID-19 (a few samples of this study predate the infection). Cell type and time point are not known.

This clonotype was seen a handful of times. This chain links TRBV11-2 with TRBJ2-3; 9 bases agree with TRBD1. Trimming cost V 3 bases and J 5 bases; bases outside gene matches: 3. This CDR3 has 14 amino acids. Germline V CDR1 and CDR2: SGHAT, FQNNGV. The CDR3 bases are TGTGCCAGCAGCTTCGGGACAGGGAAAGATACGCAGTATTTT. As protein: CASSFGTGKDTQYF. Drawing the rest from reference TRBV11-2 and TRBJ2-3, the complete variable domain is EAGVAQSPRYKIIEKRQSVAFWCNPISGHATLYWYQQILGQGPKLLIQFQNNGVVDDSQLPKDRFSAERLKGVDSTLKIQPAKLEDSAVYLCASSFGTGKDTQYFGPGTRLTVL.

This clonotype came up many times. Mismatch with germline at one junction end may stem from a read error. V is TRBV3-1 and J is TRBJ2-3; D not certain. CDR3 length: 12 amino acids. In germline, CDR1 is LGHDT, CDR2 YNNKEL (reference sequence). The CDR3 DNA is TGCGCCAGCAGCCAAGTAGTGGATACGCAGTATTTT. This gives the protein CASSQVVDTQYF.

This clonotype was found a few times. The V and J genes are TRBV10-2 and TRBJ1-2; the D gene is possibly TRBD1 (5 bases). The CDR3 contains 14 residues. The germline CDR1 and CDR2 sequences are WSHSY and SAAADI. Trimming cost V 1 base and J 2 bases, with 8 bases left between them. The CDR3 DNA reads TGCGCCAGCAGTGAGTGGTCAGGGAACTATGGCTACACCTTC. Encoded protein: CASSEWSGNYGYTF.

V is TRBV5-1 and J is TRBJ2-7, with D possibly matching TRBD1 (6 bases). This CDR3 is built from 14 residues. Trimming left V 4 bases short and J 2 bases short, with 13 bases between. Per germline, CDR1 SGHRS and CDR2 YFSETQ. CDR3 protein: CASSRSTGPYEQYV. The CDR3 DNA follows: TGCGCCAGCAGCCGCTCGACAGGACCCTACGAGCAGTACGTC.

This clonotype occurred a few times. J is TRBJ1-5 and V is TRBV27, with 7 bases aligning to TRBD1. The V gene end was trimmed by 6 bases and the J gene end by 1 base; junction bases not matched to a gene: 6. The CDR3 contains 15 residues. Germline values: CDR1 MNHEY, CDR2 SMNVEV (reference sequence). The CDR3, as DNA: TGTGCCAGCAGAAAGGGGGGACAGAGCAATCAGCCCCAGCATTTT. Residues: CASRKGGQSNQPQHF.

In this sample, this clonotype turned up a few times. In nucleotides, the CDR3 is TGCAGCGTTGAAGACCAACAGGGGGTCAACCACGAGCAGTACTTC. It is translated as CSVEDQQGVNHEQYF. This rearrangement joins TRBV29-1 to TRBJ2-7, with 8 positions matching TRBD1. Germline V gives CDR1 SQVTM, CDR2 ANQGSEA. J was trimmed by 5 bases and V by 0 bases; bases with no gene match: 9. The CDR3 has 15 residues.

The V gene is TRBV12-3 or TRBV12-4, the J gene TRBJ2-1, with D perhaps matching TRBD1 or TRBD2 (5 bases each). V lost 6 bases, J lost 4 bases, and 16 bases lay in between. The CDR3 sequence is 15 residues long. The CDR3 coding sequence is TGTGCCAGCAGGGGGGACCCGGGGCGATACAATGAGCAGTTCTTC. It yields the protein CASRGDPGRYNEQFF.

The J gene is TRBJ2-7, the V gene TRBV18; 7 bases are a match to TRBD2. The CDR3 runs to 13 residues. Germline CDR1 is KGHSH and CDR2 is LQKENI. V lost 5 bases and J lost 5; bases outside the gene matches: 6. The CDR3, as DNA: TGTGCCAGCTCATCGGGACTAAGAAACGAGCAGTACTTC. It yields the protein CASSSGLRNEQYF. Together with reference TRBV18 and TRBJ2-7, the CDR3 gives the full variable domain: NAGVMQNPRHLVRRRGQEARLRCSPMKGHSHVYWYRQLPEEGLKFMVYLQKENIIDESGMPKERFSAEFPKEGPSILRIQQVVRGDSAAYFCASSSGLRNEQYFGPGTRLTVT.

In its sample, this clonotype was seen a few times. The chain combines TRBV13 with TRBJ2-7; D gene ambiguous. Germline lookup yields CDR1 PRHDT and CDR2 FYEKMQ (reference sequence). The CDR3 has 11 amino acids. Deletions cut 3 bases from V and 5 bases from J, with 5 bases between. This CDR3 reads CASSFSHEQYF. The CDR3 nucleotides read TGTGCCAGCAGCTTCAGCCACGAGCAGTACTTC.

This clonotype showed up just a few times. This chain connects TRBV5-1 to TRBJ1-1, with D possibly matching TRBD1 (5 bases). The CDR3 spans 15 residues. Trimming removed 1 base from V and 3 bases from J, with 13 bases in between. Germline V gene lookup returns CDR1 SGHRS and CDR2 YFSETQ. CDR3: CASSLWGGRDTEAFF. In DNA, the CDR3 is TGCGCCAGCAGCTTGTGGGGGGGAAGAGACACTGAAGCTTTCTTT.

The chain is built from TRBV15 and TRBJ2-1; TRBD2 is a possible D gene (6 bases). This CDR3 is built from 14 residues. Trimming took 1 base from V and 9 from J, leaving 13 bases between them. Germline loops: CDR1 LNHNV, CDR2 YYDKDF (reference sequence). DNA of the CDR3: TGTGCCACCAGCAGAGCGTCCCTCGGGGGTGAGCAGTTCTTC. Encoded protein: CATSRASLGGEQFF.

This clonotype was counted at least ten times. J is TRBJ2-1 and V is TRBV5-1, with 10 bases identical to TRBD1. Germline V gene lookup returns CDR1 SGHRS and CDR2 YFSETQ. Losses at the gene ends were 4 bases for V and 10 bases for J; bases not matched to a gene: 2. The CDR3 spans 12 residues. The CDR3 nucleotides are TGCGCCAGCAGCGAGGGACAGGGGGAGCAGTTCTTC. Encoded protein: CASSEGQGEQFF.

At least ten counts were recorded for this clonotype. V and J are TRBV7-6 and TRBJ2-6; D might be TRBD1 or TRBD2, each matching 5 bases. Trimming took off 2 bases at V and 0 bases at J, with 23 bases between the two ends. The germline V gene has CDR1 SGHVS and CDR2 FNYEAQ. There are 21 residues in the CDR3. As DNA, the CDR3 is TGTGCCAGCAGCTTATATTCGCCTCGGGACCTAACCGTCTCTGGGGCCAACGTCCTGACTTTC. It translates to CASSLYSPRDLTVSGANVLTF.

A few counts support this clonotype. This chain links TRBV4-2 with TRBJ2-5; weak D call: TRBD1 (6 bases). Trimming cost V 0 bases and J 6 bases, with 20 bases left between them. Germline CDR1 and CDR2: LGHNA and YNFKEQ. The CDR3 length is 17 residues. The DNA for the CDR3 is TGTGCCAGCAGCCAAGATCTCTTGGGGGCAGGGTACCAGACCCAGTACTTC. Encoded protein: CASSQDLLGAGYQTQYF.

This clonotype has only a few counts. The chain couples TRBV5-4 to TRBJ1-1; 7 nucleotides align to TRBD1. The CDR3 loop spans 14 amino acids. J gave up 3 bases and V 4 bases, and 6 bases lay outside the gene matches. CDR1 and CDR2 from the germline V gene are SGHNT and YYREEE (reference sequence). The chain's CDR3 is CASSKTGDYTEAFF. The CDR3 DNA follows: TGTGCCAGCAGCAAAACAGGGGACTACACTGAAGCTTTCTTT.

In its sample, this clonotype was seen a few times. CDR3 bases: TGTGCCACCAGCACCCCGCGACAGGCCCGGGAGACCCAGTACTTC. It translates to CATSTPRQARETQYF. This chain uses TRBV15 with TRBJ2-5, with a possible D match to TRBD1 (6 bases). V was shortened by 4 bases and J by 5 bases, with 17 bases between the two germline ends. CDR1 LNHNV and CDR2 YYDKDF come from the germline V gene (reference sequence). There are 15 residues in the CDR3. Variable domain in full (rest from reference TRBV15 and TRBJ2-5): DAMVIQNPRYQVTQFGKPVTLSCSQTLNHNVMYWYQQKSSQAPKLLFHYYDKDFNNEADTPDNFQSRRPNTSFCFLDIRSPGLGDTAMYLCATSTPRQARETQYFGPGTRLLVL.

The CDR3 region has the DNA TGTGCCAGCAGACTCACAGGGGTCCCCACAGATACGCAGTATTTT. Translating gives CASRLTGVPTDTQYF. The chain recombines TRBV6-5 with TRBJ2-3; 7 positions match TRBD1. The V gene end was trimmed by 6 bases and the J gene end by 2 bases; junction bases not matched to a gene: 8. Per the germline V gene, CDR1 is MNHEY and CDR2 is SVGAGI. The CDR3 sequence is 15 residues long.

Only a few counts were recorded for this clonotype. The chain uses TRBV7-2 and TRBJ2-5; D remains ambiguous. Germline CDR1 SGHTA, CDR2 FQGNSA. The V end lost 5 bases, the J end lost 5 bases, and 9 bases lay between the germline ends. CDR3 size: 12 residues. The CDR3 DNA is TGTGCCAGCAGCCTCACCCTGGAGACCCAGTACTTC. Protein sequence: CASSLTLETQYF.

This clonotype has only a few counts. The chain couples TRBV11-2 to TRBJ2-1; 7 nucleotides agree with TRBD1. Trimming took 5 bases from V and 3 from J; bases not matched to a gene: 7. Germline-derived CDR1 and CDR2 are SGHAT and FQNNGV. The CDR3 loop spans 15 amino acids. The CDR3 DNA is TGTGCCAGCAGCCCCCTGACAGGGAGCTACAATGAGCAGTTCTTC. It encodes CASSPLTGSYNEQFF. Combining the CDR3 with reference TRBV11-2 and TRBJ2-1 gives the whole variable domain EAGVAQSPRYKIIEKRQSVAFWCNPISGHATLYWYQQILGQGPKLLIQFQNNGVVDDSQLPKDRFSAERLKGVDSTLKIQPAKLEDSAVYLCASSPLTGSYNEQFFGPGTRLTVL.

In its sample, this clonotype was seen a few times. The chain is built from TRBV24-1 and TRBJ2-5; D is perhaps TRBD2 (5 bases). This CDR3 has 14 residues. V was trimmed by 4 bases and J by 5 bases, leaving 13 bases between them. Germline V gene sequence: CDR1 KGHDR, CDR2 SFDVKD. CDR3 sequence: CATSERVSSETQYF. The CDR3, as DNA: TGTGCCACCAGTGAGCGGGTTAGTTCTGAGACCCAGTACTTC.

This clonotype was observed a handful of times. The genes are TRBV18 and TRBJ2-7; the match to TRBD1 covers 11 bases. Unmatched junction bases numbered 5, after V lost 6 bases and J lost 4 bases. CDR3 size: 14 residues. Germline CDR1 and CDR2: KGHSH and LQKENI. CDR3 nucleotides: TGTGCCAGCTCTCCCGGGACAGGGGGTTACGAGCAGTACGTC. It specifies CASSPGTGGYEQYV.

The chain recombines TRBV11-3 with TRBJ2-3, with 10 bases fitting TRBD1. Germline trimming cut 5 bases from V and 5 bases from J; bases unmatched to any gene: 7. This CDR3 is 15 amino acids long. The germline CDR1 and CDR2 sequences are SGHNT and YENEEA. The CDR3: CASSPGQGSGDTQYF. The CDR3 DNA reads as TGTGCCAGCAGCCCGGGACAGGGGTCTGGAGATACGCAGTATTTT.